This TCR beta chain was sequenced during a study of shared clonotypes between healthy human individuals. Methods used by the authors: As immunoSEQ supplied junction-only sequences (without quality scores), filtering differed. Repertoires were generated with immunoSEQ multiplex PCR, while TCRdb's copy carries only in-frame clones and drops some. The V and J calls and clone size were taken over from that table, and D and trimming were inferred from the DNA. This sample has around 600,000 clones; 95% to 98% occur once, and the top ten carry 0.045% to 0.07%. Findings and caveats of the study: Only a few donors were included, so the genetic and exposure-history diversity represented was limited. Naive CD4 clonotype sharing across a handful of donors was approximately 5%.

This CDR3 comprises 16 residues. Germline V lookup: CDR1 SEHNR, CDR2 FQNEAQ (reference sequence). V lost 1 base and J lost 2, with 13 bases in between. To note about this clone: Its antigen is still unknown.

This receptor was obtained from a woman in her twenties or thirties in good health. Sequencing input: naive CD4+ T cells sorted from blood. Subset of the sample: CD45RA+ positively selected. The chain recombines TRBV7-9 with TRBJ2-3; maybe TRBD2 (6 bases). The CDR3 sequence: CASSLGTIRDTDTQYF. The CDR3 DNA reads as TGTGCCAGCAGCTTAGGGACTATTCGGGACACAGATACGCAGTATTTT. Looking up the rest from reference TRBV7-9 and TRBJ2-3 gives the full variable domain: DTGVSQNPRHKITKRGQNVTFRCDPISEHNRLYWYRQTLGQGPEFLTYFQNEAQLEKSRLLSDRFSAERPKGSFSTLEIQRTEQGDSAMYLCASSLGTIRDTDTQYFGPGTRLTVL.